This TCR beta chain was recorded in a study of CD8+ T cells in alopecia areata (dated by TCRdb to 2016 to 2019). About the full investigation: The treated patients took part in an open-label pilot trial in which moderate-to-severe alopecia areata was treated with oral tofacitinib at 5 to 10 mg twice daily. Tofacitinib was administered for 6 to 18 months, and 6 months of follow-up off drug were then conducted to assess delayed response and recurrence. In treated patients, disease severity was measured using the SALT score, which gives the percentage of scalp surface area affected. The study used high-throughput TCRbeta sequencing to examine T cell clonal expansion in alopecia areata, in both the C3H/HeJ mouse model and human patients. Scalp tissue and sorted CD4+ and CD8+ peripheral blood T cells from patchy and totalis/universalis alopecia areata patients and from healthy controls were covered by human TCRbeta sequencing. Patients on tofacitinib were biopsied at baseline and after 4 and 24 weeks of treatment, and several of the patients also had a later scalp biopsy. Clonality in the scalp was compared among normal scalp (n=4), patchy alopecia areata scalp (n=8), and alopecia totalis/universalis scalp (n=8). RNA was obtained with the PAXgene miRNA kit for fixed scalp, the miRNeasy kit for PBMCs, and the RNeasy kit for mouse skin. Amplification of TCRbeta CDR3 regions was done by immunoSEQ multiplex PCR using 35 Vbeta forward primers and 13 Jbeta reverse primers. Beyond this particular receptor, the publication reports: Shared TCR sequences between patients were less evident than in mice, which may be partly attributable to HLA diversity in the patient population. Higher clonality and more expanded CD8+ clones were observed in lesional scalp than in normal scalp, particularly in alopecia totalis/universalis, a finding suggestive of antigenic drive. Unlike mouse skin, where gammadelta T cells dominate, normal human skin contains resident alphabeta T cells that get sequenced too, which complicates analysis of the scalp TCR repertoire. Tofacitinib significantly decreased scalp clonality and the number of expanded CD8+ clones among the top 100 scalp clones. Many expanded lesional clones persisted in scalp and blood during tofacitinib treatment, which may partly explain relapse after stopping treatment. Because the treated cohort was small and had just a single nonresponder, larger studies are needed to establish links between baseline CD8+ expansion and response.

The library came from the immunoSEQ multiplex PCR assay. To provide template for TCR sequencing, every sample had RNA extracted and reverse transcribed into cDNA. SuperScript III was used to make first-strand cDNA, primed with a 2:1 mix of oligo-dT and random hexamers. A synthetic immune receptor repertoire was used to gauge amplification bias, and whatever bias remained was removed computationally. On the authors' methods: After raw reads were preprocessed to remove errors, the CDR3 was defined following IMGT conventions as running from the conserved cysteine to phenylalanine. Clonality was computed by normalizing Shannon entropy by log2 of the number of productive unique TCRs and subtracting the result from 1. Whether scalp clones were CD4 or CD8 was inferred by matching scalp TCRbeta sequences against CD4 and CD8 repertoires sorted from blood. TCRdb holds this immuneACCESS table with in-frame rearrangements only. Some clones are missing; in checked studies, unresolved V genes explain under half, and the rest has no known cause. Clonal size and the V and J genes are those of that table, whereas D and trimming came from the DNA. The sample table records hundreds of thousands of clones; around 64% of these occur just once. The top ten clones comprise 0.93% of the sample.

The germline V gene (reference sequence) provides CDR1 GTSNPN and CDR2 SVGIG. Trimming at the junction amounts to 0 bases on V and 5 bases on J, and the germline ends lie 8 bases apart. Spanning cysteine to phenylalanine, the CDR3 consists of 13 amino acids. The only DNA kept is the CDR3, 39 bases in frame from the first base. This specimen's treatment or condition label, per the study, means: oral pan-JAK inhibitor, 5-10 mg twice daily. Lesional scalp punch biopsies and peripheral blood were collected from alopecia areata patients. PBMCs were isolated by density centrifugation and stained for CD3, CD4 and CD8, and CD4+ and CD8+ T cells were sorted on a FACSAria. A few counts support this clone. Its cognate antigen has yet to be identified. No quality values exist for individual bases; no much larger clone is one base distant.

The receptor comes from a human donor with alopecia areata. Rearrangement joined TRBV30 to TRBJ1-5, with the D gene too uncertain to name. The sample consisted of CD4+ T cells sorted from blood, taken between weeks 51 and 52, from a patient treated with tofacitinib. CDR3 region: CAWSVGLHQPQHF. The base sequence is TGTGCCTGGAGTGTAGGCTTACATCAGCCCCAGCATTTT.